This T cell receptor (beta chain) was sequenced for a study of cytomegalovirus exposure and HLA in healthy donors. Study background: Genetic ancestry analysis placed around 76% of the 300 to 500 donors that were genotyped in the Caucasian-associated cluster. Findings of the study overall: Most CMV-associated TCR beta chains were later found to appear HLA-restricted. No immune exposure information besides CMV serostatus was available. Being productive about 87% or about 30% of the time was typical of most TCR beta V segments in an earlier analysis.

A remark on this clone: Its specificity is not known.

Both 60 Vbeta primers and 13 Jbeta primers went into the PCR. Using immunoSEQ multiplex PCR, the repertoire was profiled, and TCRdb retains in-frame clones only, with some absent. The sample carries about 69,000 clones, roughly 74% recorded once. Trimming at V came to 2 bases and at J to 2 bases, leaving 0 bases not matched to a gene. The CDR3 is made up of 14 amino acids. Germline values: CDR1 SGHNT, CDR2 YENEEA. The sample consisted of PBMCs. The chain links TRBV11-3 to TRBJ2-1; 7 nucleotides align to TRBD1. This TCR came from a woman aged 55-69 years in good health and CMV-seropositive. This CDR3 reads CASSLQGAYNEQFF. The CDR3 DNA is TGTGCCAGCAGCTTACAGGGGGCCTACAATGAGCAGTTCTTC.